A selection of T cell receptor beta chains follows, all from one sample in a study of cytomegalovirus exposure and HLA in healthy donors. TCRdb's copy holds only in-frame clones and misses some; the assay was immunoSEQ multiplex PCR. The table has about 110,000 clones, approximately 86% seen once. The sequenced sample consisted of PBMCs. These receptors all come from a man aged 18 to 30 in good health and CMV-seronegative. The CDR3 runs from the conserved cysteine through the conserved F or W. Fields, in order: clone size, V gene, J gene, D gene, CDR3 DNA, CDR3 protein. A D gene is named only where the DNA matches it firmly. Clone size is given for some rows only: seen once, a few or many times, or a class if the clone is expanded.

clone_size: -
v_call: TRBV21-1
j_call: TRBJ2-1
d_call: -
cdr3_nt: TGTGCCAGCACCAAGCGGGGCTCCTACAATGAGCAGTTCTTC
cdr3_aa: CASTKRGSYNEQFF

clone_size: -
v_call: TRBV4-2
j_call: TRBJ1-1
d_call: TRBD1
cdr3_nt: TGTGCCAGCAGCCAAGGGACAGGGGTGGTGGTTGTGAACACTGAAGCTTTCTTT
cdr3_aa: CASSQGTGVVVVNTEAFF

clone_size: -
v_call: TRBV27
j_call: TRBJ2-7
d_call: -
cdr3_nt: TGTGCCAGCAGTTTGCGGTGGACCTACGAGCAGTACTTC
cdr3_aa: CASSLRWTYEQYF

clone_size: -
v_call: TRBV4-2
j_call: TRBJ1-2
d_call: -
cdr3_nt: TGTGCCAGCAGCCAGGCCCCCGGGACTGACTATGGCTACACCTTC
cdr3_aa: CASSQAPGTDYGYTF

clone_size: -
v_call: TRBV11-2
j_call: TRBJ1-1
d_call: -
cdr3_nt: TGTGCCAGCAGAAAAGGGGCCCTTGGCAGGGTGGGAACTGAAGCTTTCTTT
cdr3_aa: CASRKGALGRVGTEAFF

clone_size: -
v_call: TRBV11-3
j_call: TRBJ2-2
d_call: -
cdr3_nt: TGTGCCAGCAGCTTATTTTCTAGCTCCACCGGGGAGCTGTTTTTT
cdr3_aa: CASSLFSSSTGELFF

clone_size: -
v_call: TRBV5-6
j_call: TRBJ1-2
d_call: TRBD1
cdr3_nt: TGTGCCAGCAGTCGGGACAGCGGCTGGGATGGCTACACCTTC
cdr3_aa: CASSRDSGWDGYTF

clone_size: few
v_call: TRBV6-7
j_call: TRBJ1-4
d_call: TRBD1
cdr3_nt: TGTGCCAGCAGGGACGTCACAGGGGACATACCCCGGGGTTTT
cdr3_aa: CASRDVTGDIPRGF

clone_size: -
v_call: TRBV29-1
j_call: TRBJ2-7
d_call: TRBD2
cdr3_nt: TGCAGCACTCGATTGGGACTAGCGGGCCACTACGAGCAGTACTTC
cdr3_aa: CSTRLGLAGHYEQYF

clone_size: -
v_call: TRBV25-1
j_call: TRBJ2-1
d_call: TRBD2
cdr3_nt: TGTGCCAGCAGTGCCCTTATAGCGGGGACGACCTACAATGAGCAGTTCTTC
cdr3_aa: CASSALIAGTTYNEQFF

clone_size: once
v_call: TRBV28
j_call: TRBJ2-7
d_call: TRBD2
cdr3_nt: TGTGCCAGCCGAAGAGCTGGGGGGGGCGAGCAGTACTTC
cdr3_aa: CASRRAGGGEQYF

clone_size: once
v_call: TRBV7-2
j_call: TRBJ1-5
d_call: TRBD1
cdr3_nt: TGTGCCAGCAGCTTGGGACAGGGCGATCAGCCCCAGCATTTT
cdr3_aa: CASSLGQGDQPQHF

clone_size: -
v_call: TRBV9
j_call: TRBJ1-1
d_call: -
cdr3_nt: TGTGCCAGCAGCGCCCGGACATCGAACACTGAAGCTTTCTTT
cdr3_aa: CASSARTSNTEAFF

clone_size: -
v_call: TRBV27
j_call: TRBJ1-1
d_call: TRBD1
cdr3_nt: TGTGCCAGCAGTGTCTCGACAGGGGGGAACACTGAAGCTTTCTTT
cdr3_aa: CASSVSTGGNTEAFF

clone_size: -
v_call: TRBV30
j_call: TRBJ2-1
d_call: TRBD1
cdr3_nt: TGTGCCTGGAGTGTCGGGACAGGAGGATTCTATGAGCAGTTCTTC
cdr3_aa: CAWSVGTGGFYEQFF

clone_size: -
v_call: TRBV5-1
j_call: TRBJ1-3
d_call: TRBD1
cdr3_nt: TGCGCCAGCAGCGGAGGGACAGGGTTTGGAAACACCATATATTTT
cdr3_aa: CASSGGTGFGNTIYF

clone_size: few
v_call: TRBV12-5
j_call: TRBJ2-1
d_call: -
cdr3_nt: TGTGCTAGTGGCTTGACTACTTCCTACAATGAGCAGTTCTTC
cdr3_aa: CASGLTTSYNEQFF

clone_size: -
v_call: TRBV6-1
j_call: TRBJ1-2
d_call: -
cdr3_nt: TGTGCCAGCAGTGACAGGGCGAACTATGGCTACACCTTC
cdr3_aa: CASSDRANYGYTF

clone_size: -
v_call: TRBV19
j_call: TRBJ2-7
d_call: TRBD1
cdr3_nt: TGTGCCAGCGCCCCCCGGACAGGGGGCTCCGAGCAGTACTTC
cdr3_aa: CASAPRTGGSEQYF

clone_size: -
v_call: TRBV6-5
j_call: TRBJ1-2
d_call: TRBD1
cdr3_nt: TGTGCCATCGAGGGGGCCGAGGGCTACACCTTC
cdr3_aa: CAIEGAEGYTF

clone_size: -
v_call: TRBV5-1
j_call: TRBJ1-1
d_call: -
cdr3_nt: TGCGCCAGCAGCTTCAGGGGTGGGGTGAACACTGAAGCTTTCTTT
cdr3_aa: CASSFRGGVNTEAFF

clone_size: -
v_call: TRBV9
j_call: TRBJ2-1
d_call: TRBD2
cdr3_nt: TGTGCCAGCAGCTCTGGACTAGCGGGAGGGCCGGAGCAGTTCTTC
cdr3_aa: CASSSGLAGGPEQFF

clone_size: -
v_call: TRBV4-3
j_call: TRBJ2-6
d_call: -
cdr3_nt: TGCGCCAGCAGCCACCTTTTGGTAGGGGTCCCCTCTGGGGCCAACGTCCTGACTTTC
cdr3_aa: CASSHLLVGVPSGANVLTF

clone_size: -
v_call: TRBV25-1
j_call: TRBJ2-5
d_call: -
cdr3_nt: TGTGCCAGCATGGACAGCCTGAGCCAAGAGACCCAGTACTTC
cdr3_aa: CASMDSLSQETQYF

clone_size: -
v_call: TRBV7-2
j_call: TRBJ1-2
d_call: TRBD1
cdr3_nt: TGTGCCAGCAGCCTCGGGACAGGGGGAGGCTACACCTTC
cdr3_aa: CASSLGTGGGYTF

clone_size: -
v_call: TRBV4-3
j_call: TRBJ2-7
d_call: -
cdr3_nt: TGCGCCAGCAGCGTGACAGGCGATTACGAGCAGTACTTC
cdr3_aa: CASSVTGDYEQYF

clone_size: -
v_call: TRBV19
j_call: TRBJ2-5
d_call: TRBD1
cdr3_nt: TGTGCCAGTACTGGGGGACAGGGCCGAGGAGAGACCCAGTACTTC
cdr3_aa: CASTGGQGRGETQYF

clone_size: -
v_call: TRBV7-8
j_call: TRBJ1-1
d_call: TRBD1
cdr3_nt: TGTGCCAGCAGCTTCCGGGACAGGGGCACCCCCAGCACTGAAGCTTTCTTT
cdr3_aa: CASSFRDRGTPSTEAFF

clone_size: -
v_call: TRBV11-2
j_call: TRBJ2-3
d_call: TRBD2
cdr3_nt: TGTGCCAGCAGCAGACTAGCGGGAGGGCCAAGGACAGATACGCAGTATTTT
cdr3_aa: CASSRLAGGPRTDTQYF

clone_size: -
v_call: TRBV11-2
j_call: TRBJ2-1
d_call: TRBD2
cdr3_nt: TGTGCCAGCAGCTTACGTCTAGCGGGAGTCTTCAATGAGCAGTTCTTC
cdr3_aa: CASSLRLAGVFNEQFF

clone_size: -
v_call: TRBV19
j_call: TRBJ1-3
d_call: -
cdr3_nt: TGTGCCAGTAGTATACTGCCAGGGGCCCCCTCTGGAAACACCATATATTTT
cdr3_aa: CASSILPGAPSGNTIYF

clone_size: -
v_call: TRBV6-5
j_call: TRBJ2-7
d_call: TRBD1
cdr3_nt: TGTGCCAGCAGTTACCTTGACAGGGGGATATACGAGCAGTACTTC
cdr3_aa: CASSYLDRGIYEQYF

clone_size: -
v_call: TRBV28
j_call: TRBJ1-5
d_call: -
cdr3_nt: TGTGCCAGCAGCCGTAATCAGCCCCAGCATTTT
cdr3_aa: CASSRNQPQHF

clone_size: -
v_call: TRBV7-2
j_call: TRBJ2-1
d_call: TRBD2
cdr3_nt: TGTGCCAGCAGCTTAGGGTTTGCGGGAGATGAGCAGTTCTTC
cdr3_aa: CASSLGFAGDEQFF

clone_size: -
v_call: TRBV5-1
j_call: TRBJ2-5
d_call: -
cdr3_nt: TGCGCCAGCAGCTCATTAGCGTTTAGGGAGACCCAGTACTTC
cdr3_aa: CASSSLAFRETQYF

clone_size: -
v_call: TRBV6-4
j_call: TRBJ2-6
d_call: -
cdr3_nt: TGTGCCAGCAGTGACGGGGGCACTGGGGCCAACGTCCTGACTTTC
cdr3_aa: CASSDGGTGANVLTF

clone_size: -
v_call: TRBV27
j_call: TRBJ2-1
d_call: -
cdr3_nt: TGTGCCAGCAGTTTGGCAAGGGGGAGCCGGTTCTTC
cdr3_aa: CASSLARGSRFF

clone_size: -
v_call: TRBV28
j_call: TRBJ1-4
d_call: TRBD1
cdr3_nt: TGTGCCAGCAGAAGAAACCGGGACAGGGCTGAAAAACTGTTTTTT
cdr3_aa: CASRRNRDRAEKLFF

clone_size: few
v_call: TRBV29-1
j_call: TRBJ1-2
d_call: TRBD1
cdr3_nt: TGCAGCGTTGAAGACACAGGGGGACGTGGCTACACCTTC
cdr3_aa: CSVEDTGGRGYTF

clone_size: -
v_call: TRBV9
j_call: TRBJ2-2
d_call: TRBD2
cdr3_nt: TGTGCCAGCAGCGTTGGGGGGGACACCGGGGAGCTGTTTTTT
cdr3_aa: CASSVGGDTGELFF

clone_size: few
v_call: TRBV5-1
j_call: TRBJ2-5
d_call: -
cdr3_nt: TGCGCCAGCAGCCCCAGGGGCCCACAAGAGACCCAGTACTTC
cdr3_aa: CASSPRGPQETQYF

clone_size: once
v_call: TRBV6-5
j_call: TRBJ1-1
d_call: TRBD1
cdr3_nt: TGTGCCAGCAGATTGACAGGGGGCACGGGTGAAGCTTTCTTT
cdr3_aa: CASRLTGGTGEAFF

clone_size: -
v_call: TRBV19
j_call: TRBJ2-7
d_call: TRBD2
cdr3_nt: TGTGCCAGTAGTATGGGACTAGCGGAATACGAGCAGTACTTC
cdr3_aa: CASSMGLAEYEQYF

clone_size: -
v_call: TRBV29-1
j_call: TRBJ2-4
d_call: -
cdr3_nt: TGCAGCGTTGGTTGGGGCGCGGACATTCAGTACTTC
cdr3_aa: CSVGWGADIQYF

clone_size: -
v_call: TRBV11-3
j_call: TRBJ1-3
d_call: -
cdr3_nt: TGTGCCAGCAGCTTCAGCGATCAGTGGGGAAACACCATATATTTT
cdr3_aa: CASSFSDQWGNTIYF

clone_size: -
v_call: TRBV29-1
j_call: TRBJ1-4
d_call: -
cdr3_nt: TGCAGCGTTGGGCCCGGACTGCATAATGAAAAACTGTTTTTT
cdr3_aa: CSVGPGLHNEKLFF

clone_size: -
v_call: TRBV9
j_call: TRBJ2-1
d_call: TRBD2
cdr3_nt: TGTGCCAGCAGCGTAGGCTATCGGCGGGAGGGCCCTCAAAATGAGCAGTTCTTC
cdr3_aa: CASSVGYRREGPQNEQFF

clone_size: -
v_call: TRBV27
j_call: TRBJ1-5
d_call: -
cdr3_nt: TGTGCCAGCAGCCCAGGGCTTGAGGATCAGCCCCAGCATTTT
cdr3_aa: CASSPGLEDQPQHF

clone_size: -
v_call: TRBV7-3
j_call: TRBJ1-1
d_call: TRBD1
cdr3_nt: TGTGCCAGCAGCTTAAACCAGGGGGTGAACACTGAAGCTTTCTTT
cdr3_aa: CASSLNQGVNTEAFF

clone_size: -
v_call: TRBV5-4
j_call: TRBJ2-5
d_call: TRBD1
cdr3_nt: TGTGCCAGCAGCTCCCCGACAGGGGGCCAAGAGACCCAGTACTTC
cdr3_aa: CASSSPTGGQETQYF

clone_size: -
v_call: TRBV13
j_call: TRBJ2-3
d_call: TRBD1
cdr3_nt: TGTGCCAGCAGCTACGGACAGGGGCCTAGCACAGATACGCAGTATTTT
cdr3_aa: CASSYGQGPSTDTQYF

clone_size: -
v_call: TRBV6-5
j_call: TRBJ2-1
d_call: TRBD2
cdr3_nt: TGTGCCAGCAGTTACTTAGCGGGAGGATCCTACAATGAGCAGTTCTTC
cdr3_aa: CASSYLAGGSYNEQFF

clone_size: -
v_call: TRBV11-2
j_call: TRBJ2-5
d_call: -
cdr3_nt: TGTGCCAGCAGCTTAGATCCGGGCCGGGGATGGACCCAGTACTTC
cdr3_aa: CASSLDPGRGWTQYF

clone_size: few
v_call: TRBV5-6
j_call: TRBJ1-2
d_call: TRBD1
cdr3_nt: TGTGCCAGCAGCTTTGCGGACAGGGTGGGTCGTGGCTACACCTTC
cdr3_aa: CASSFADRVGRGYTF

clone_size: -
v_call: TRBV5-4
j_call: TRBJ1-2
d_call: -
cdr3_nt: TGTGCCAGCAGCTTAGAGGTTTTAAGGGGACAAAAGGGGGACTATGGCTACACCTTC
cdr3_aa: CASSLEVLRGQKGDYGYTF

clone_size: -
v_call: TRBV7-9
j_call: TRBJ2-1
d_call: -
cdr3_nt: TGTGCCAGCAACTCAATAGCCAGCAGGGGAATTGAGCAGTTCTTC
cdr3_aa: CASNSIASRGIEQFF

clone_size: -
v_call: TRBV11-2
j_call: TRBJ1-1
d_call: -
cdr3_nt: TGTGCCAGCAGCTTAGCCCACAGGGTCGCAGCTTTCTTT
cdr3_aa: CASSLAHRVAAFF

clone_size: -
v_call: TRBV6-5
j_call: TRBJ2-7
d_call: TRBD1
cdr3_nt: TGTGCCACCGAGACAGGGTCTTCTCTCGAGCAGTACTTC
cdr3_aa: CATETGSSLEQYF

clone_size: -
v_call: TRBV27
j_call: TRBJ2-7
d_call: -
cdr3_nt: TGTGCCAGCAGTTTCGGGGGAGCCGTCGAGCAGTACTTC
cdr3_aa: CASSFGGAVEQYF